These T cell receptor beta chains were read from a single sample in a study of T cells in Graves' hyperthyroidism and ophthalmopathy. TCRdb reanalysed the multiplex PCR reads using MiXCR and keeps one entry per CDR3 protein. The sample holds fewer than 700,000 distinct CDR3 sequences; roughly 17% are singletons and the top ten take 3.5% to 4%. The source material was blood. Every receptor here comes from a woman younger than 45 with Graves' hyperthyroidism. The CDR3 runs from the conserved cysteine through the conserved F or W. The D gene is left open where the match is weak. Part of the rows lack a size; the others show once, few, many or a class for expanded clones.

V gene	D gene	J gene	clone size	CDR3 DNA	CDR3 protein
TRBV27	.	TRBJ1-1	many	TGTGCCAGCAGTTGGACGACGGGCACTGAAGCTTTCTTT	CASSWTTGTEAFF
TRBV24-1	.	TRBJ2-1	.	TGTGCCACGGCGGGACCCCAATACAATGAGCAGTTCTTC	CATAGPQYNEQFF
TRBV5-1	.	TRBJ1-4	few	TGTGCCAGCTTTCGGCTTCGACGGGAAAAACTGTTTTTT	CASFRLRREKLFF
TRBV5-1	.	TRBJ1-2	few	TGCGCCAGCAGCCACAGAGGAACCCTTAACTATGGCTACACCTTC	CASSHRGTLNYGYTF
TRBV29-1	.	TRBJ2-7	many	TGCAGCGTTGAAGATCCGCACAGGGTGATCTACGAGCAGTACTTC	CSVEDPHRVIYEQYF
TRBV18	TRBD1	TRBJ2-5	.	TGTGCCAGCTCACCTAGACAGGGGGCGCGAGAGACCCAGTACTTC	CASSPRQGARETQYF
TRBV7-9	.	TRBJ2-7	.	TGTGCCAGCAGCTCTAGGCGTCTAGCCGGCGAGCAGTACTTC	CASSSRRLAGEQYF
TRBV7-3	.	TRBJ1-6	.	TGTGCCAGCAGCTTAAGGGAAAATTCACCCCTCCACTTT	CASSLRENSPLHF
TRBV7-9	.	TRBJ1-2	.	TGTGCCAGCAGCTCCTCGACGGAAAACTATGGCTACACCTTC	CASSSSTENYGYTF
TRBV2	.	TRBJ2-1	many	TGTGCCAGCAGACCCGGGACATACTACAATGAGCAGTTCTTC	CASRPGTYYNEQFF
TRBV18	.	TRBJ1-1	.	TGTGCCAGCTCACCCCACACCGCCACTAAAGCTTTCTTT	CASSPHTATKAFF
TRBV5-5	.	TRBJ2-5	many	TGTGCCAGCAGCTTGTACAGTACGGAGACCCAGTACTTC	CASSLYSTETQYF
TRBV7-3	TRBD1	TRBJ2-1	many	TGTGCCAGCAATACCGGGACAGGCACGGAGCAGTTCTTC	CASNTGTGTEQFF
TRBV5-6	.	TRBJ2-7	few	TGTGCCAGCAGCGCCCGAGTCGGGACTTTGAGCTCCTACGAGCAGTACTTC	CASSARVGTLSSYEQYF
TRBV27	.	TRBJ1-1	many	TGTGCCAGGACAAGGGTGGCACTGGAACCCGAAGCTTTCTTT	CARTRVALEPEAFF
TRBV2	.	TRBJ1-6	many	TGTGCCAGCAGTGATGGAGGGGCGCAGTCACCCCTCCACTTT	CASSDGGAQSPLHF